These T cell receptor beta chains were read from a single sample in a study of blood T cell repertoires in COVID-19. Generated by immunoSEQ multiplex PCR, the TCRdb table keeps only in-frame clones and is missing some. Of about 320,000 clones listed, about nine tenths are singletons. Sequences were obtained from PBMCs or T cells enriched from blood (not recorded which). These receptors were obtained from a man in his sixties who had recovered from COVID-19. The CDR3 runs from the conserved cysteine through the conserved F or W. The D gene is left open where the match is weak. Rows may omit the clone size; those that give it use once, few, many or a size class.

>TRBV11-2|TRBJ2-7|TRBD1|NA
TGTGCCAGCAGCTTAGTGGGACAGCTGTACGAGCAGTACTTC
CASSLVGQLYEQYF
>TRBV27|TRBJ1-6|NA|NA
TGTGCCAGCAGTTTTTCCCCCCTCGGCCGTCCGGGGAATTCACCCCTCCACTTT
CASSFSPLGRPGNSPLHF
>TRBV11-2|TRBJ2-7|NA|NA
TGTGCCAGCAGCGGGGCAGGGGAGCAGTACTTC
CASSGAGEQYF
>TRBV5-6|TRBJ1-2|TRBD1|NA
TGTGCCAGCAGGTTGGGACAGGCCTATGGCTACACCTTC
CASRLGQAYGYTF
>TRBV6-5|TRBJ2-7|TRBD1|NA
TGTGCCAGCAGTAAGTGGACAGGGGACTACGAGCAGTACTTC
CASSKWTGDYEQYF
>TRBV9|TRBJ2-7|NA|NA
TGTGCCAGCAGCGTAGGGGCATACTACGAGCAGTACTTC
CASSVGAYYEQYF
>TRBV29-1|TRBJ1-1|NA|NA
TGCAGCGTTGGTCGGGGGACGGGTGAAGCTTTCTTT
CSVGRGTGEAFF
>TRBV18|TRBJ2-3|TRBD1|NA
TGTGCCAGCTCACCATATCAACAGGGGGGCACAGATACGCAGTATTTT
CASSPYQQGGTDTQYF
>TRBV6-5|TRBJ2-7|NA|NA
TGTGCCAGCAGTTGGCTAGCCGAGCAGTACTTC
CASSWLAEQYF
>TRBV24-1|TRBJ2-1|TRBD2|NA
TGTGCCACCAGTGTCGATTCCCGCGCAGCGGGAGTATCAAATGAGCAGTTCTTC
CATSVDSRAAGVSNEQFF
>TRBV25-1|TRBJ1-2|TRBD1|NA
TGTGCCAGCAGTGAGAGGGACAGCCAGGGCTACACCTTC
CASSERDSQGYTF
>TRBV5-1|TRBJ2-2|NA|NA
TGCGCCAGCAGCCCAGATAGTGCGAGGACCGGGGAGCTGTTTTTT
CASSPDSARTGELFF
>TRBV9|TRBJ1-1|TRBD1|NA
TGTGCCAGCAGCGAACAGGGGGCAAACACTGAAGCTTTCTTT
CASSEQGANTEAFF
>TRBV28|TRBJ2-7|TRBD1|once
TGTGCCAGCAGTTTATTTCCGGGACAGGGGGAAGCGGGCGAGCAGTACTTC
CASSLFPGQGEAGEQYF
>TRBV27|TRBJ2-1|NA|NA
TGTGCCAGCAGTTTAATCGCGGGCCCTGAGCAGTTCTTC
CASSLIAGPEQFF
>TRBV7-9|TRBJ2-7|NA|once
TGTGCCAGCAGCCCGACTAACTCCTACGAGCAGTACTTC
CASSPTNSYEQYF
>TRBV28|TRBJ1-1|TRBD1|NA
TGTGCCAGCAGTCCTCGGACAGGGGGGAACACTGAAGCTTTCTTT
CASSPRTGGNTEAFF
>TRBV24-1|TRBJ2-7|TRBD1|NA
TGTGCCACCAGTGAGGGACAGGGGCGAACCTACGAGCAGTACTTC
CATSEGQGRTYEQYF
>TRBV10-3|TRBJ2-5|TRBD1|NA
TGTGCCATCAGTGCGACAGGGGGATTGGGGGCCCAAGAGACCCAGTACTTC
CAISATGGLGAQETQYF
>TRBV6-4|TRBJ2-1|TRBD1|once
TGTGCCAGCAGCCCGGACAGGTCACTAGGGGAGCAGTTCTTC
CASSPDRSLGEQFF
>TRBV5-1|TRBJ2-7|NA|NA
TGCGCCAGCTGTAGGGACTCGCCATCCTACGAGCAGTACTTC
CASCRDSPSYEQYF
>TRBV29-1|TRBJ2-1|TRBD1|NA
TGCAGCGCCTGGAGGGGACAGGGCTCGTTCTTC
CSAWRGQGSFF
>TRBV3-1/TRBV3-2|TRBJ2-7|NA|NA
TGTGCCAGCAGCCTTAGAACAGTAACCTACGAGCAGTACTTC
CASSLRTVTYEQYF
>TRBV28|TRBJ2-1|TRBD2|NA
TGTGCCAGCAGTTTATTGCGGGAGAATGAGAATGAGCAGTTCTTC
CASSLLRENENEQFF
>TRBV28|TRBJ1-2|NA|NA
TGTGCCAGCATTTCAGGGAACTCCTATGGCTACACCTTC
CASISGNSYGYTF
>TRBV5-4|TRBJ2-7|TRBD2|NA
TGTGCCAGCAGCCCTAGCGGGAGACGAGACTACGAGCAGTACTTC
CASSPSGRRDYEQYF
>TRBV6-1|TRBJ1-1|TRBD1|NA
TGTGCCAGCAGTGAACAGACAGGGGGCGTGTCTGAAGCTTTCTTT
CASSEQTGGVSEAFF
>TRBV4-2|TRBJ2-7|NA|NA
TGTGCCAGCAGCCAAGAACTAGTTGGGTCCTACGAGCAGTACTTC
CASSQELVGSYEQYF
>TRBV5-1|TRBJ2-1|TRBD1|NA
TGCGCCAGCAGCTTAGGGACAGGGTCCAATGAGCAGTTCTTC
CASSLGTGSNEQFF
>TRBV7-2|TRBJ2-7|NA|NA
TGTGCCAGCAGCTTAGTTGCGGGAAGGTCCGAGCAGTACTTC
CASSLVAGRSEQYF
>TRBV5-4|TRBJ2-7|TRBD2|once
TGTGCCAGCAGCCGATCGGGGGGGTTGGCCTACGAGCAGTACTTC
CASSRSGGLAYEQYF
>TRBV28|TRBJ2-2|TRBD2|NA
TGTGCCAGCAAGGATAGCGGGGATTGGGGTGGGGAGCTGTTTTTT
CASKDSGDWGGELFF
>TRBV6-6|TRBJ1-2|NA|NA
TGTGCCAGCAGTTACGCAATAGGCAGCGATCACACCTTC
CASSYAIGSDHTF
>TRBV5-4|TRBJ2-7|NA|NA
TGTGCCAGCAGCTTCTTCCCCTCCTACGAGCAGTACTTC
CASSFFPSYEQYF
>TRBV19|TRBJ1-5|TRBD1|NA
TGTGCCAGTAGTACCGACAGGGCAAATCAGCCCCAGCATTTT
CASSTDRANQPQHF
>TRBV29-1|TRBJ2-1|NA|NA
TGCAGCGTGCGTTGGGGCTGGAATGAGCAGTTCTTC
CSVRWGWNEQFF
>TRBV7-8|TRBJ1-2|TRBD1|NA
TGTGCCAGCAGCGGTCGGGACAGTTTTAGCTATGGCTACACCTTC
CASSGRDSFSYGYTF
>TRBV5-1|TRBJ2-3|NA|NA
TGCGCCAGCAGCTTGGAACTAGCAGCTAGCACAGATACGCAGTATTTT
CASSLELAASTDTQYF
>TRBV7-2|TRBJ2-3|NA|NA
TGTGCCAGCAGCTTAGAGTATTTTTCAGCGGATACGCAGTATTTT
CASSLEYFSADTQYF
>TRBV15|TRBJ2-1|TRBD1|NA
TGTGCCACCAGCAGAGACAACAGGGGTGGAACCTACAATGAGCAGTTCTTC
CATSRDNRGGTYNEQFF
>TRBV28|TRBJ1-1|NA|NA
TGTGCCAGCACCTTACCCGGGACTGAAGCTTTCTTT
CASTLPGTEAFF